This T cell receptor (beta chain) was captured in a study of T cell changes during pregnancy in multiple sclerosis (dated by TCRdb to the late 2010s). With respect to the entire study: The study examined how the T cell repertoire changed over the course of pregnancy in women with multiple sclerosis.

CDR1 and CDR2 were assigned from the germline V gene as SGHTA and FQGNSA. Cut back by 5 bases and 3 bases, the V and J ends lie 19 bases apart. The CDR3 numbers 16 residues from cysteine through phenylalanine. Of the read, only the CDR3 DNA is kept; its 48 bases are in frame from base 1. Remarks on this clone: No cognate antigen has been identified for it. No base-level quality is on record; no much larger clone is a single base apart.

To prepare the library, the immunoSEQ multiplex PCR assay was applied. TCRdb re-hosts the immuneACCESS table, in-frame sequences only. Its copies lack some clones; in the studies checked, an unresolved V gene accounts for under half of them, and the cause for the rest is not known. The sample has 95,000 to 100,000 clones on record, 75% to 95% of them singletons. Around 3.2% of the sample is taken by the ten largest. Sequences were derived from peripheral blood, sampled in the second trimester of pregnancy. The sequence joins TRBV7-2 to TRBJ1-2; the D gene is possibly TRBD1, with 6 bases matching. The origin of this receptor is a female donor with multiple sclerosis, enrolled in a pregnancy study. The nucleotide sequence is given as TGTGCCAGCAGCCCAGGGGTCGACAGGAGACACTATGGCTACACCTTC. This gives the protein CASSPGVDRRHYGYTF.